This TCR beta chain emerged from a study of T-cell reconstitution after alpha-beta-depleted transplantation in children. V lost 5 bases and J 0 bases, leaving 10 bases between the germline ends. The CDR3 length is 14 residues. Germline V lookup: CDR1 SGHAT, CDR2 FQDESV (reference sequence). General study findings and limits: Elevated TCRbeta diversity at day 60 was traced, in some patients, to surviving recipient T cells and thymic progenitors. About two months after transplant, alpha-beta T cells reportedly came from several hundred expanded graft clones. At the one-year point after transplant, T-cell counts and TCRbeta diversity were found to come mostly from T cells that had been newly produced.

Unique molecular identifiers were incorporated during preparation of the TCRbeta library. Each CDR3 protein gets one entry after TCRdb re-called the PCR reads with MiXCR. The sample consists of about 830,000 distinct CDR3 sequences, around 15% of them appearing once. The sample holds many counts of this clonotype. The antigen remains unidentified. V usage is TRBV11-1 and J usage is TRBJ1-1; D gene uncertain. Source: PBMCs, mostly from graft donor cells, taken 360 days after TCRalphabeta/CD19-depleted stem cell transplant. This TCR derives from a male patient younger than 18 who had a stem cell transplant for acute lymphoblastic leukemia, so the T cells may come from the graft donor. The DNA of the CDR3 is TGTGCCAGCAGCCTACAAACTCTGAACACTGAAGCTTTCTTT. Its translation: CASSLQTLNTEAFF.